The rows below give T cell receptor beta chains drawn from one sample of a study of Graves' ophthalmopathy and Graves' hyperthyroidism. In TCRdb, the multiplex PCR reads were re-called with MiXCR into one record per CDR3 protein. The repertoire holds around 400,000 distinct CDR3 sequences, with 15% to 20% as singletons. Sequencing was carried out using peripheral blood. The receptors come from a woman in her late teens or twenties with Graves' ophthalmopathy. CDR3s include the opening cysteine and the closing phenylalanine or tryptophan. The D gene is left open where the match is weak. Expanded clones get a size class; other rows say once, few or many, or leave the size out.

clone_size: many
cdr3_length: 16
j_call: TRBJ2-7
v_call: TRBV6-2/TRBV6-3
d_call: NA
cdr3_nt: TGTGCCAGCAGTTCCACCTGGGCGGGGAGCTCCTACGAGCAGTACTTC
cdr3_aa: CASSSTWAGSSYEQYF

clone_size: many
cdr3_length: 19
j_call: TRBJ2-2
v_call: TRBV6-2/TRBV6-3
d_call: TRBD2
cdr3_nt: TGTGCCAGCAGTCCCCGGAGGAGTAGCGGGGGAACGGGAACCGGGGAGCTGTTTTTT
cdr3_aa: CASSPRRSSGGTGTGELFF

clone_size: few
cdr3_length: 14
j_call: TRBJ2-7
v_call: TRBV11-2
d_call: NA
cdr3_nt: TGTGCCAGCAGCTTAGGGGGGACGGACTACGAGCAGTACTTC
cdr3_aa: CASSLGGTDYEQYF

clone_size: NA
cdr3_length: 16
j_call: TRBJ2-5
v_call: TRBV6-1
d_call: NA
cdr3_nt: TGTGCCAGCAGTGAAGTTGGCAGACGATCTCGGGAGACCCAGTACTTC
cdr3_aa: CASSEVGRRSRETQYF

clone_size: many
cdr3_length: 15
j_call: TRBJ2-7
v_call: TRBV7-2
d_call: NA
cdr3_nt: TGTGCCAGCAGCTTAATTAGCGCCACCTTAAACGAGCAGTACTTC
cdr3_aa: CASSLISATLNEQYF

clone_size: NA
cdr3_length: 13
j_call: TRBJ2-7
v_call: TRBV20-1
d_call: NA
cdr3_nt: TGCAGTGCTTGGAGACTGGGTACGCGGGAGCAGTACTTC
cdr3_aa: CSAWRLGTREQYF

clone_size: NA
cdr3_length: 14
j_call: TRBJ1-1
v_call: TRBV27
d_call: NA
cdr3_nt: TGTGCCAGCAGCATCCTCTCAGGGGCAGATGAAGCTTTCTTT
cdr3_aa: CASSILSGADEAFF

clone_size: many
cdr3_length: 14
j_call: TRBJ2-5
v_call: TRBV20-1
d_call: NA
cdr3_nt: TGCAGTGCTAGAGGGGGTGTCGGACAAGAGACCCAGTACTTC
cdr3_aa: CSARGGVGQETQYF

clone_size: NA
cdr3_length: 15
j_call: TRBJ1-1
v_call: TRBV6-1
d_call: TRBD1
cdr3_nt: TGTGCCAGCAACCTGGACAGGGTGACGGGGACTGAAGCTTTCTTT
cdr3_aa: CASNLDRVTGTEAFF

clone_size: many
cdr3_length: 15
j_call: TRBJ2-2
v_call: TRBV12-3/TRBV12-4
d_call: NA
cdr3_nt: TGTGCCAGCAGTTTGGTTAGGGGTATTCCCGGGGAGCTGTTTTTT
cdr3_aa: CASSLVRGIPGELFF

clone_size: NA
cdr3_length: 15
j_call: TRBJ2-6
v_call: TRBV19
d_call: NA
cdr3_nt: TGTGCCAGTAGTATAGGCATGCCTGGGGCCAACGTCCTGACTTTC
cdr3_aa: CASSIGMPGANVLTF